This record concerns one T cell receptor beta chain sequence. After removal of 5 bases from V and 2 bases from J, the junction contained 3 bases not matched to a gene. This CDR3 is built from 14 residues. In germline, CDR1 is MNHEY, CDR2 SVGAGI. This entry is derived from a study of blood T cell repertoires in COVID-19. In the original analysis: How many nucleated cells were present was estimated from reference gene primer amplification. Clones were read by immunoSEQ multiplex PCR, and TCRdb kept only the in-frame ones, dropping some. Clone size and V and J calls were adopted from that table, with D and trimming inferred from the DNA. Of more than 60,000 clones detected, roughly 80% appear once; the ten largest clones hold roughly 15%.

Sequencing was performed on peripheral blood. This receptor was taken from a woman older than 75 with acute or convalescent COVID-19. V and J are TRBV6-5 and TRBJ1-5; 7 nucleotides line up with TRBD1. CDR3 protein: CASSTGVGNQPQHF. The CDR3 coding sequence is TGTGCCAGCAGTACAGGGGTCGGCAATCAGCCCCAGCATTTT.